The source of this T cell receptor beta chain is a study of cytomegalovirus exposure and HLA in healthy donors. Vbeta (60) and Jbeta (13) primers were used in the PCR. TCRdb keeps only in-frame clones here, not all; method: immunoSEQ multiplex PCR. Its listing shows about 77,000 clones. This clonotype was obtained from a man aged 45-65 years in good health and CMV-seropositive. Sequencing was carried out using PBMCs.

In nucleotides, the CDR3 is TGTGCCAGCAGCTTAGCGCAGGGGCTAAACTATGGCTACACCTTC. The encoded protein is CASSLAQGLNYGYTF. The genes are TRBV7-9 and TRBJ1-2; TRBD1 might be the D (6 bases). There are 15 residues in the CDR3. V was clipped by 0 bases and J by 2 bases, with 10 bases between them. Germline V gene lookup returns CDR1 SEHNR and CDR2 FQNEAQ (reference sequence).